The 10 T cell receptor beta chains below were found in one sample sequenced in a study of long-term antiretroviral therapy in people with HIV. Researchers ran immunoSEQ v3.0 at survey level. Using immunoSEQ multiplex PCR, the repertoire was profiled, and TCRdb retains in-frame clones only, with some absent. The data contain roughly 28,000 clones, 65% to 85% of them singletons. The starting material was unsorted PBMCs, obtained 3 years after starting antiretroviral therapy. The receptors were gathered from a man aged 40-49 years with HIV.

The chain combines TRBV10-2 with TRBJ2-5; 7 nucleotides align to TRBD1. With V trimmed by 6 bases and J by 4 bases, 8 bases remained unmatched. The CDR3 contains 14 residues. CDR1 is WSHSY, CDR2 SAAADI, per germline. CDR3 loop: CASRDWTGGETQYF. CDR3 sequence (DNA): TGCGCCAGCAGGGACTGGACAGGCGGAGAGACCCAGTACTTC.

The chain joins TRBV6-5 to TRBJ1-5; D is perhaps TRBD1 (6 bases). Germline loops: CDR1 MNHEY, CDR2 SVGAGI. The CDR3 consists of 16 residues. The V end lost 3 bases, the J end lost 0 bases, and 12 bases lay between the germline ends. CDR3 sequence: CASSYFRGDSNQPQHF. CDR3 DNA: TGTGCCAGCAGTTATTTCAGGGGAGATAGCAATCAGCCCCAGCATTTT.

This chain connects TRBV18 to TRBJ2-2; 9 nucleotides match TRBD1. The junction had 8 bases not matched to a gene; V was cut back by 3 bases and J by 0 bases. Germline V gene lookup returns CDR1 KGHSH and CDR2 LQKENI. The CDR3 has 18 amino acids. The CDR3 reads CASSPDRDRVTNTGELFF. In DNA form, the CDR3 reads TGTGCCAGCTCACCCGATCGGGACAGGGTTACGAACACCGGGGAGCTGTTTTTT.

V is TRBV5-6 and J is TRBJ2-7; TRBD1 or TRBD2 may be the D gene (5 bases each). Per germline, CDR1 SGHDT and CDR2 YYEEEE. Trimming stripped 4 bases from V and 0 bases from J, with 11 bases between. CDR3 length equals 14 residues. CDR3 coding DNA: TGTGCCAGCAGCCCGGGACCGTACTCCTACGAGCAGTACTTC. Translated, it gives CASSPGPYSYEQYF.

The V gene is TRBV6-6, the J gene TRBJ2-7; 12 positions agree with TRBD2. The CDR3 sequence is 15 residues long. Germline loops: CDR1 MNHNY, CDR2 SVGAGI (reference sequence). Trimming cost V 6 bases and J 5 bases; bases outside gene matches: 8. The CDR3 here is CASSLTSGSSHEQYF. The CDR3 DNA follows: TGTGCCAGCAGCTTGACTAGCGGGAGTAGCCACGAGCAGTACTTC.

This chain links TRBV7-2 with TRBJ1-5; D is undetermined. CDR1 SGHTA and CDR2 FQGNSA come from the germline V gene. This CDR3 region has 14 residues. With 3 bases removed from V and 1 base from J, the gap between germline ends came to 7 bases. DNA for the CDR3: TGTGCCAGCAGCTTTAGGTCCAGCAATCAGCCCCAGCATTTT. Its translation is CASSFRSSNQPQHF.

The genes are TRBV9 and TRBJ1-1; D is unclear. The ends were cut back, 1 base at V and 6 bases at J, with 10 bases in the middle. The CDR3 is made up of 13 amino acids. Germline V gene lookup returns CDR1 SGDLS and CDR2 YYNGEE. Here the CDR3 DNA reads TGTGCCAGCAGCGTAAAAGAAGGTCCTGAAGCTTTCTTT. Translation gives CASSVKEGPEAFF.

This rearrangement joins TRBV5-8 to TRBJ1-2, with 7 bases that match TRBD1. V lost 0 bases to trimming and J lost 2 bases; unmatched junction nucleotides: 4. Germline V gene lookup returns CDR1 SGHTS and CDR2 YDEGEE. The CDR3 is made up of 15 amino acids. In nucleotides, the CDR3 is TGTGCCAGCAGCTTGGTGTCAGGGGGGAACTATGGCTACACCTTC. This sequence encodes CASSLVSGGNYGYTF.

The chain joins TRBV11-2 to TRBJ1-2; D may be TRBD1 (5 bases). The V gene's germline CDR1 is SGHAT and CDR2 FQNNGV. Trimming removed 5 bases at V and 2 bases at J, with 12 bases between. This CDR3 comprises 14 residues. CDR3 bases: TGTGCCAGCAGCCAGAACAGGATCAACTATGGCTACACCTTC. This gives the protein CASSQNRINYGYTF.

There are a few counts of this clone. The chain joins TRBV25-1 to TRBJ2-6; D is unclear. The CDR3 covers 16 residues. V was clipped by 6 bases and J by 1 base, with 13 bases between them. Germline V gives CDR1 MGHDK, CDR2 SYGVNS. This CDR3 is CASSAANASGANVLTF. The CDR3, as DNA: TGTGCCAGCAGCGCTGCGAATGCGTCTGGGGCCAACGTCCTGACTTTC.